This T cell receptor (beta chain) is from a study of blood T cell repertoires in COVID-19. Overall study: Samples representing acute and convalescent COVID-19 were sourced from the United States, Italy and Spain.

Germline V lookup: CDR1 LGHDT, CDR2 YNNKEL (reference sequence). There are 18 residues in the CDR3. Trimming took 0 bases from V and 9 from J; bases not matched to a gene: 13. Sequencing used immunoSEQ multiplex PCR; TCRdb keeps in-frame clones, though not all of them. The sample consists of a few hundred thousand clones, approximately 87% of them appearing once. Sequencing used peripheral blood. The genes are TRBV3-1 (or the pseudogene TRBV3-2) and TRBJ2-1; 11 bases align to TRBD2. This sequence originates from a woman in her twenties or thirties with COVID-19, enrolled during active disease. The DNA of the CDR3 is TGTGCCAGCAGCCAAGATCTTGGTGTACTAGCGGGAGTACTTGAGCAGTTCTTC. Protein: CASSQDLGVLAGVLEQFF.